The present TCR beta chain was sequenced within a study of shared T cell receptors in the human thymus. Germline V CDR1 and CDR2: LGHNA, YSLEER. This CDR3 has 15 amino acids. Deletions cut 1 base from V and 5 bases from J, with 12 bases between. Profiled with immunoSEQ multiplex PCR; TCRdb holds only in-frame clones, not every one. Among roughly 500,000 clones listed, around 78% were seen once. This sample also appeared in a second study, on human thymus T cells. That paper states: Thymus tissue was removed during corrective cardiac surgery. Unrelated individuals reportedly shared highly overlapping thymic TCR repertoires.

Material: thymocytes. This chain links TRBV4-3 with TRBJ2-1, with D possibly matching TRBD1 (5 bases). The clonotype was recovered from a boy in the first two years of life with a congenital heart defect. The CDR3 nucleotides are TGCGCCAGCAGCCAAGCTCGCTACAGGAACAATGAGCAGTTCTTC. This gives the protein CASSQARYRNNEQFF.